The 6 T cell receptor beta chains below all came from one sample that was sequenced in a study of OX40 agonist ivuxolimab in advanced cancers. Assay used: immunoSEQ multiplex PCR; TCRdb lists only in-frame clones, some missing. Of 60,000 to 85,000 clones listed, around 87% are singletons. This sample comprised CD4+ or CD8+ T cells sorted from blood, obtained in a trial of the OX40 agonist ivuxolimab. Receptor source: an adult with an advanced solid tumor such as melanoma, head and neck, liver or kidney cancer.

The genes are TRBV27 and TRBJ1-4; tentative D call: TRBD1 (5 bases). This CDR3 is 16 amino acids long. V gave up 6 bases and J gave up 4 bases, with 18 bases separating them. Germline V gene lookup returns CDR1 MNHEY and CDR2 SMNVEV (reference sequence). CDR3 nucleotide sequence: TGTGCCAGCAGATTCAGATCCTCGGGGCTTAATGAAAAACTGTTTTTT. Translating it yields CASRFRSSGLNEKLFF.

The chain employs TRBV6-1 and TRBJ2-1; D is undetermined. The CDR3 sequence is 12 residues long. The ends were cut back, 2 bases at V and 8 bases at J, with 7 bases in the middle. The germline V gene encodes CDR1 MNHNS and CDR2 SASEGT. The chain's CDR3 is CASSEQRYEQFF. The CDR3 coding sequence is TGTGCCAGCAGTGAACAGCGTTATGAGCAGTTCTTC.

The chain carries TRBV27 and TRBJ2-7; TRBD1 aligns across 10 bases. Looked up from germline, CDR1 is MNHEY and CDR2 is SMNVEV (reference sequence). The CDR3 has 14 residues. V was clipped by 8 bases and J by 0 bases; unmatched bases: 4. As DNA, the CDR3 is TGTGCCAGCGGGACAGGGGCCGCCTCCTACGAGCAGTACTTC. Translation: CASGTGAASYEQYF.

The chain employs TRBV2 and TRBJ1-5, with D possibly being TRBD1 (6 bases). Trimming stripped 7 bases from V and 0 bases from J, with 19 bases between. Germline CDR1 SNHLY, CDR2 FYNNEI. CDR3 length: 17 residues. The CDR3 DNA is TGTGCCAGCAAGAGGGGGGGCAGCAGATTTAGCAATCAGCCCCAGCATTTT. Its protein is CASKRGGSRFSNQPQHF.

The chain combines TRBV5-1 with TRBJ1-6; a possible D gene is TRBD1 (6 bases). The V gene's germline CDR1 is SGHRS and CDR2 YFSETQ. CDR3 length: 14 amino acids. Trimming took off 2 bases at V and 7 bases at J, with 10 bases between the two ends. As DNA, the CDR3 is TGCGCCAGCAGCTTAGGGGGAACCAATTCACCCCTCCACTTT. This gives the protein CASSLGGTNSPLHF.

The chain employs TRBV9 and TRBJ2-7; 7 nucleotides match TRBD1. The ends lost 3 bases at V and 0 bases at J; junction bases unmatched: 3. The CDR3 has 14 residues. Germline V gene data show CDR1 as SGDLS and CDR2 as YYNGEE. The CDR3 DNA is TGTGCCAGCAGCGCGACAGGGAGCTCCTACGAGCAGTACTTC. It encodes CASSATGSSYEQYF.